This T cell receptor beta chain was captured by sequencing in a study of blood T cells in healthy people across ages. Through a sample-barcoded 5' primer and a J-beta primer mix, a second PCR was run for roughly 7 to 11 cycles. Unique molecular identifiers of 12 random nucleotides labeled each cDNA. In TCRdb, the 5' RACE reads were re-called with MiXCR into one record per CDR3 protein. This repertoire shows 1.5 million to 2 million distinct CDR3 sequences, just under 50% found once; its top ten account for 2.1%. Details on this clonotype: The antigen is unknown.

Study observations and caveats: Strongly correlated with naive T cell percentage was TCR beta diversity.

The sample consisted of blood. The source of this sequence is a woman in her 40s in good health.

The CDR3 spells CASSTLTGAPNEQFF. Written as DNA, the CDR3 is TGTGCCAGCAGCACCTTAACTGGGGCCCCCAATGAGCAGTTCTTC. This chain links TRBV7-3 with TRBJ2-1, with a possible D match to TRBD1 (5 bases). Trimming shortened V by 5 bases and J by 6 bases, and 17 bases separated the two germline ends. The length of the CDR3 is 15 residues. Germline V CDR1 and CDR2: SGHTA, FQGTGA.